The 4 T cell receptor beta chains below all came from one sample that was sequenced in a study of breast tumors, draining lymph nodes, adjacent tissues. In TCRdb, the multiplex PCR reads were re-called with MiXCR into one record per CDR3 protein. This sample yields around 20,000 distinct CDR3 sequences, of which less than 35% are seen a single time; approximately 12% belongs to the top ten. The sequencing sample was made of breast tumor tissue. The receptors here all came from a female donor with breast cancer. Some clones in this sample may be carry-over from other donors' samples.

This clonotype has at least ten counts. V gene TRBV7-2 combines with J gene TRBJ2-1, with D possibly being TRBD1 or TRBD2 (5 bases each). Germline assignment: CDR1 SGHTA and CDR2 FQGNSA. V was trimmed by 1 base and J by 15 bases, leaving 16 bases between them. The length of the CDR3 is 13 residues. CDR3 in DNA: TGTGCCAGCAGCTTAGACTTCCCGGGGACCGCGTTCTTC. This encodes CASSLDFPGTAFF. Full variable domain (outside the CDR3, taken from reference TRBV7-2 and TRBJ2-1): GAGVSQSPSNKVTEKGKDVELRCDPISGHTALYWYRQSLGQGLEFLIYFQGNSAPDKSGLPSDRFSAERTGGSVSTLTIQRTQQEDSAVYLCASSLDFPGTAFFGPGTRLTVL.

This clonotype has ten or more counts. The J gene is TRBJ2-1, the V gene TRBV7-9; TRBD2 matches at 7 bases. Germline CDR1 and CDR2: SEHNR and FQNEAQ (reference sequence). The ends lost 6 bases at V and 8 bases at J; junction bases unmatched: 13. This CDR3 spans 15 amino acids. The CDR3 reads CASSFPTSGTDEQFF. The DNA of the CDR3 is TGTGCCAGCAGTTTTCCCACAAGCGGGACCGATGAGCAGTTCTTC. Full variable domain (remainder filled in from reference TRBV7-9 and TRBJ2-1): DTGVSQNPRHKITKRGQNVTFRCDPISEHNRLYWYRQTLGQGPEFLTYFQNEAQLEKSRLLSDRFSAERPKGSFSTLEIQRTEQGDSAMYLCASSFPTSGTDEQFFGPGTRLTVL.

The sample holds a few counts of this clonotype. V and J are TRBV28 and TRBJ2-2, with 8 nucleotides matching TRBD1. The CDR3 contains 14 residues. V shed 10 bases, J shed 6 bases, and the junction held 10 bases outside the gene matches. From germline, CDR1 is MDHEN and CDR2 SYDVKM. The CDR3 sequence: CATYARGLSGELFF. CDR3 DNA: TGTGCCACGTATGCCAGGGGGCTTTCCGGGGAGCTGTTTTTT.

At least ten counts were recorded for this clonotype. The chain combines TRBV5-1 with TRBJ2-7, with a possible D match to TRBD2 (7 bases). The CDR3 has 15 residues. Germline-derived CDR1 and CDR2 are SGHRS and YFSETQ. Trimming removed 0 bases at V and 2 bases at J, with 12 bases between. CDR3 nucleotides: TGCGCCAGCAGCTTGGTCACAGGGAGGGCCTACGAGCAGTACTTC. It yields the protein CASSLVTGRAYEQYF.